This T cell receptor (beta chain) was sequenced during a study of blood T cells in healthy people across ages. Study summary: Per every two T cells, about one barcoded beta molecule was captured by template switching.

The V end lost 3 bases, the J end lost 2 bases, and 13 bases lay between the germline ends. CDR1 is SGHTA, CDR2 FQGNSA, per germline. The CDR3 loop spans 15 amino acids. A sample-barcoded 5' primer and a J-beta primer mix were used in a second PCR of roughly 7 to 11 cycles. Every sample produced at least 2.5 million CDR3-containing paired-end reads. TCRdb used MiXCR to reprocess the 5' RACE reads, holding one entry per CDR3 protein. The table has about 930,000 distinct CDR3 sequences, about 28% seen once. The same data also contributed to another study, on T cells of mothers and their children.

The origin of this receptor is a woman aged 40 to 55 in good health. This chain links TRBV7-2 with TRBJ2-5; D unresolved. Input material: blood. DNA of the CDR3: TGTGCCAGCAGCTTCTCCCGGGTGAAGCAAGAGACCCAGTACTTC. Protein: CASSFSRVKQETQYF.